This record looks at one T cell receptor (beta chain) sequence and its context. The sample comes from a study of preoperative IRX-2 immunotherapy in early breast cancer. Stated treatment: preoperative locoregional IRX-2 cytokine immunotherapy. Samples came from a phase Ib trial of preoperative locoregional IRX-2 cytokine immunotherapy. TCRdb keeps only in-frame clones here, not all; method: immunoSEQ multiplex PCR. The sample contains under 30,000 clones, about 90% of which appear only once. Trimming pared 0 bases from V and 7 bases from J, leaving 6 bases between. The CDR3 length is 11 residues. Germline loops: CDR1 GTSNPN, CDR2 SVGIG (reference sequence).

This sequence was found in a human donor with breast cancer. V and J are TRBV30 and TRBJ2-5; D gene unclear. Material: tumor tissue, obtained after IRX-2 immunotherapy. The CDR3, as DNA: TGTGCCTGGAGTGTACCCGGGACCCAGTACTTC. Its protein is CAWSVPGTQYF.